The T cell receptor (beta chain) described here comes from a study of beta chain features in type 1 diabetes (dated by TCRdb to 2016 to 2019). In the study overall: Patients and healthy donors did not differ in mean age, gender distribution, total cell number or subset yield. Naive and central memory subsets were obtained from all 30 or so donors, but regulatory and stem cell-like memory subsets were isolated from only 8 patients and roughly 8 healthy donors. Across all samples, 107,917,701 sorted cells were examined, and cell number per subset correlated strongly with RNA yield. The study compared the TCRB repertoires of sorted circulating CD4+ T cell subsets in recently diagnosed type 1 diabetes patients with those in matched healthy donors. General conclusions and limits of the study: In all four CD4+ subsets, TCRB CDR3 length was moderately but significantly shorter in type 1 diabetes patients. Naive, central memory and regulatory TCRB repertoires appeared more similar among patients than among healthy donors. Patients with type 1 diabetes made fewer insertions and deleted more nucleotides at VDJ recombination sites, implying thymic rearrangement abnormalities. Because the HLA sub-analyses included only small numbers of individuals, any influence of HLA type on TCRB rearrangement was left unresolved. Because cDNA rather than genomic DNA was sequenced, highly expressing activated cells could have been over-represented, although no difference in activation and CD3 levels was found between groups. PCR might favor shorter templates, but patient and control samples were amplified and corrected together, so any skew would affect both groups equally.

The sample holds a few counts of this clone. No cognate antigen has been identified for it. Qualities for individual bases were not recorded, and no much larger clone is one base off. The High Capacity cDNA Reverse Transcription Kit was used to reverse transcribe all of the isolated RNA, meaning that expressed TCRB transcripts were what got sequenced. Deep immunoSEQ sequencing was performed on naive, central memory and regulatory T cell samples, with an average of around 3.4 million total reads per sample. Sorted cells were lysed in RLT buffer, and RNA was extracted using DNase-treated RNeasy Micro or Mini kits according to cell number. To prevent cross-contamination, every cell subset was processed on its own, while patient and healthy donor samples were processed together. The immunoSEQ multiplex PCR was used to amplify TCRB sequences from cDNA, yielding 87-bp fragments that span the CDR3 region. Sequencing of the amplicons was performed on the Illumina HiSeq platform. Regarding the original processing steps: Synthetic template baselines were used to correct PCR bias computationally, reads within Hamming distance 2 were collapsed, and singletons that could not be merged were discarded. Reads were aligned to IMGT to assign V, D and J genes, CDR3 length, and insertions or deletions at six rearrangement sites. Within each subset, clonotype counts were normalized to sorted cell number, and only after that were true diversity and Gini coefficients computed with the tcR R package. The overlap coefficient, calculated on TCRB nucleotide sequences, was used to quantify repertoire sharing. TCRdb limited this immuneACCESS table to in-frame rearrangements with V and J called. A share of clones is missing; checked studies link under half to unresolved V genes, and the rest is unexplained. The DNA gave D and trimming, while V, J and clone size come from that table. This sample comprises about 220,000 clones, roughly 10% of them detected only once. The ten largest clones add up to over 1% of the sample.

Measured from the cysteine to the phenylalanine, the CDR3 is 11 residues long. Of all the DNA, just the CDR3 is kept, 33 bases in frame from base 1. Deletion took 4 bases off V and 8 bases off J, with a span of 8 bases between the germline ends. CDR1 and CDR2 (SNHLY, FYNNEI) derive from the germline V gene. Each donor gave one peripheral blood draw, approximately 0.11 L on average, collected into heparinised tubes. Using a panel that included CD45RO, CCR7, CD25, CD127, CD95 and CD27, naive, central memory, regulatory and stem cell-like memory CD4+ T cells were sorted on a BD FACSAria II. Purity was above 98% for every sorted population. Right away, PBMCs were isolated by Lymphoprep density gradient centrifugation and were stained directly, with no culture step. To minimize batch effects, samples were stained and sorted in pairs, one healthy donor with one patient per experiment.

The chain is encoded by TRBV2 joined to TRBJ1-2, with the D gene uncertain. The source material was central memory CD4+ T cells from blood. This TCR was recovered from a man younger than 35 in good health. The CDR3: CASSGHDGYTF. Here is the DNA: TGTGCCAGCAGTGGACACGACGGCTACACCTTC.